This T cell receptor (beta chain) was sequenced during a study of blood T cell repertoires in COVID-19. Only in-frame clones appear in the TCRdb table, and some are missing; sequencing was by immunoSEQ multiplex PCR. The profile covers roughly 280,000 clones, with less than 95% appearing a single time and 2.8% taken by the ten largest. Trimming took 4 bases from V and 4 from J; bases not matched to a gene: 7. There are 14 residues in the CDR3. From germline, CDR1 is SGHTA and CDR2 FQGNSA. The chain employs TRBV7-2 and TRBJ2-7; 7 positions agree with TRBD2. This TCR derives from a man in his forties who had been exposed to COVID-19. The sequenced sample consisted of PBMCs or T cells enriched from blood (not recorded which). The CDR3 sequence is CASSSRGGLYEQYF. Here the CDR3 DNA reads TGTGCCAGCAGCTCCCGGGGAGGGCTATACGAGCAGTACTTC.